A selection of T cell receptor beta chains follows, all from one sample in a study of shared clonotypes between healthy human individuals. Produced via immunoSEQ multiplex PCR; TCRdb's table is partial and in-frame only. The sample shows about 1 million clones, about 74% of them seen only once. Sequenced input: memory CD4+ T cells sorted from blood. The origin of the receptors is a man between 18 and 35 years old in good health. The CDR3 runs from the conserved cysteine through the conserved F or W. The D gene is left open where the match is weak. Size is stated for part of the rows, as once, few or many counts, or as a class when the clone is expanded.

J: TRBJ2-2; V: TRBV5-6; size: once; D: NA; CDR3: CASSFSSAWVSNTGELFF; DNA: TGTGCCAGCAGCTTCTCTTCCGCCTGGGTATCAAACACCGGGGAGCTGTTTTTT
J: TRBJ2-7; V: TRBV12-5; size: NA; D: TRBD2; CDR3: CASGLGAAGGGEQYF; DNA: TGTGCTAGTGGTTTGGGTGCAGCGGGAGGAGGAGAGCAGTACTTC
J: TRBJ2-7; V: TRBV7-2; size: NA; D: NA; CDR3: CASSLGDGPYEQYF; DNA: TGTGCCAGCAGCTTGGGGGACGGACCCTACGAGCAGTACTTC
J: TRBJ1-6; V: TRBV11-2; size: few; D: NA; CDR3: CASSLPGNSPLHF; DNA: TGTGCCAGCAGCTTACCGGGTAATTCACCCCTCCACTTT
J: TRBJ2-7; V: TRBV10-3; size: many; D: TRBD2; CDR3: CAISVGTSGPEQYF; DNA: TGTGCCATCAGTGTAGGGACTAGCGGTCCCGAGCAGTACTTC
J: TRBJ2-7; V: TRBV6-5; size: NA; D: NA; CDR3: CASSYGGGGTLPYF; DNA: TGTGCCAGCAGTTACGGCGGGGGCGGGACCCTCCCGTACTTC
J: TRBJ1-3; V: TRBV19; size: NA; D: NA; CDR3: CASSPGSSNTIYF; DNA: TGTGCCAGTAGTCCTGGGTCCTCGAACACCATATATTTT
J: TRBJ1-4; V: TRBV19; size: NA; D: NA; CDR3: CASSIWQGNEKLFF; DNA: TGTGCCAGTAGTATTTGGCAGGGGAATGAAAAACTGTTTTTT
J: TRBJ1-6; V: TRBV19; size: few; D: NA; CDR3: CASIAGGLYNSPLHF; DNA: TGTGCCAGTATTGCCGGAGGGTTGTATAATTCACCCCTCCACTTT
J: TRBJ1-3; V: TRBV30; size: few; D: NA; CDR3: CAWSVPGTGRSGGNTIYF; DNA: TGTGCCTGGAGTGTTCCGGGGACGGGACGTTCTGGTGGAAACACCATATATTTT
J: TRBJ1-2; V: TRBV15; size: NA; D: TRBD1; CDR3: CATSTDRESAYGYTF; DNA: TGTGCCACCAGCACTGACAGGGAATCAGCTTATGGCTACACCTTC
J: TRBJ1-4; V: TRBV6-6; size: NA; D: NA; CDR3: CASSYSEMNEKLFF; DNA: TGTGCCAGCAGTTACTCGGAGATGAATGAAAAACTGTTTTTT
J: TRBJ1-5; V: TRBV4-1; size: NA; D: NA; CDR3: CASSQESNQPQHF; DNA: TGCGCCAGCAGCCAGGAAAGCAATCAGCCCCAGCATTTT
J: TRBJ1-2; V: TRBV7-2; size: NA; D: TRBD1; CDR3: CASSRDRHYGYTF; DNA: TGTGCCAGCAGCCGGGACAGACACTATGGCTACACCTTC
J: TRBJ2-1; V: TRBV6-1; size: NA; D: NA; CDR3: CASSEANGRNEQFF; DNA: TGTGCCAGCAGTGAAGCGAACGGGCGAAATGAGCAGTTCTTC
J: TRBJ2-4; V: TRBV29-1; size: NA; D: NA; CDR3: CSVEGRRGAKNIQYF; DNA: TGCAGCGTTGAAGGGAGGAGGGGGGCCAAAAACATTCAGTACTTC
J: TRBJ2-7; V: TRBV5-1; size: NA; D: TRBD1; CDR3: CASSLLGYQGDEQYF; DNA: TGCGCCAGCAGCTTGTTGGGGTATCAGGGGGACGAGCAGTACTTC
J: TRBJ1-2; V: TRBV30; size: NA; D: NA; CDR3: CAWSVSLNYGYTF; DNA: TGTGCCTGGAGTGTCAGCCTTAACTATGGCTACACCTTC
J: TRBJ1-1; V: TRBV28; size: many; D: NA; CDR3: CASIVSGGNTEAFF; DNA: TGTGCCAGCATTGTTTCGGGGGGGAACACTGAAGCTTTCTTT
J: TRBJ2-3; V: TRBV7-3; size: NA; D: NA; CDR3: CASSQSGAGDTQYF; DNA: TGTGCCAGCAGCCAATCGGGGGCGGGAGATACGCAGTATTTT
J: TRBJ1-2; V: TRBV7-9; size: NA; D: TRBD1; CDR3: CASSLGTGRGSNYGYTF; DNA: TGTGCCAGCAGCTTAGGGACAGGGAGGGGCTCTAACTATGGCTACACCTTC
J: TRBJ1-2; V: TRBV19; size: NA; D: TRBD1; CDR3: CASSKFGQVKGSGYTF; DNA: TGTGCCAGTAGTAAATTTGGACAGGTCAAAGGGTCGGGCTACACCTTC
J: TRBJ2-5; V: TRBV9; size: NA; D: NA; CDR3: CASSGLGAFQETQYF; DNA: TGTGCCAGCAGCGGTCTAGGGGCCTTTCAAGAGACCCAGTACTTC
J: TRBJ2-5; V: TRBV7-6; size: NA; D: TRBD2; CDR3: CASSPNTGGGETQYF; DNA: TGTGCCAGCAGCCCGAATACGGGGGGAGGCGAGACCCAGTACTTC
J: TRBJ2-5; V: TRBV6-6; size: NA; D: TRBD2; CDR3: CASNRGASGDQETQYF; DNA: TGTGCCAGCAATCGGGGGGCTAGCGGGGACCAAGAGACCCAGTACTTC
J: TRBJ1-6; V: TRBV6-6; size: NA; D: NA; CDR3: CASSPQGLVASPLHF; DNA: TGTGCCAGCAGTCCACAGGGTTTGGTGGCCTCACCCCTCCACTTT
J: TRBJ2-7; V: TRBV28; size: NA; D: NA; CDR3: CASRLGGQSYEQYF; DNA: TGTGCCAGCAGGCTGGGGGGACAGTCCTACGAGCAGTACTTC
J: TRBJ2-4; V: TRBV18; size: few; D: TRBD2; CDR3: CASSPGGSNIQYF; DNA: TGTGCCAGCTCCCCGGGAGGGTCAAACATTCAGTACTTC
J: TRBJ1-4; V: TRBV9; size: NA; D: NA; CDR3: CASSVGGKEKLFF; DNA: TGTGCCAGCAGCGTTGGGGGGAAGGAAAAACTGTTTTTT
J: TRBJ1-2; V: TRBV28; size: few; D: NA; CDR3: CASTSLGGNYGYTF; DNA: TGTGCCAGCACTTCCCTGGGGGGGAACTATGGCTACACCTTC
J: TRBJ2-3; V: TRBV5-1; size: NA; D: NA; CDR3: CASSLGAGADTQYF; DNA: TGCGCCAGCAGCTTGGGGGCAGGCGCAGATACGCAGTATTTT
J: TRBJ2-1; V: TRBV2; size: NA; D: TRBD2; CDR3: CASSSGTRSYNEQFF; DNA: TGTGCCAGCAGCTCAGGGACTAGGTCCTACAATGAGCAGTTCTTC
J: TRBJ1-5; V: TRBV6-1; size: NA; D: TRBD1; CDR3: CASSEAETGGAGSGNQPQHF; DNA: TGTGCCAGCAGTGAGGCGGAGACAGGGGGCGCGGGGTCGGGCAATCAGCCCCAGCATTTT
J: TRBJ2-6; V: TRBV19; size: NA; D: NA; CDR3: CASSLGDRGANVLTF; DNA: TGTGCCAGTAGTTTGGGTGATAGAGGGGCCAACGTCCTGACTTTC
J: TRBJ1-2; V: TRBV6-5; size: NA; D: NA; CDR3: CASSSPRGYTF; DNA: TGTGCCAGCAGTTCCCCCCGTGGCTACACCTTC
J: TRBJ1-1; V: TRBV19; size: NA; D: NA; CDR3: CASMEGRATEAFF; DNA: TGTGCCAGTATGGAGGGCAGGGCCACTGAAGCTTTCTTT
J: TRBJ2-3; V: TRBV7-3; size: NA; D: NA; CDR3: CASSLGGTDTQYF; DNA: TGTGCCAGCAGCCTAGGCGGCACAGATACGCAGTATTTT
J: TRBJ2-7; V: TRBV4-3; size: NA; D: NA; CDR3: CASSQEGGTAYEQYF; DNA: TGCGCCAGCAGCCAAGAGGGCGGGACAGCCTACGAGCAGTACTTC
J: TRBJ1-1; V: TRBV7-8; size: NA; D: NA; CDR3: CASSPQVQVTQAFF; DNA: TGTGCCAGCAGCCCGCAGGTACAGGTAACACAAGCTTTCTTT
J: TRBJ2-3; V: TRBV5-1; size: NA; D: NA; CDR3: CASSLGTFTDTQYF; DNA: TGCGCCAGCAGCTTGGGAACTTTCACAGATACGCAGTATTTT
J: TRBJ2-5; V: TRBV7-2; size: NA; D: NA; CDR3: CASSLGGRETQYF; DNA: TGTGCCAGCAGCTTAGGGGGGAGAGAGACCCAGTACTTC
J: TRBJ1-1; V: TRBV29-1; size: few; D: TRBD1; CDR3: CSVGLDRGAEAFF; DNA: TGCAGCGTTGGCCTAGACAGGGGAGCTGAAGCTTTCTTT
J: TRBJ2-5; V: TRBV11-3; size: NA; D: TRBD2; CDR3: CASSAGTSGSSQETQYF; DNA: TGTGCCAGCAGCGCCGGGACTAGCGGGAGTTCACAAGAGACCCAGTACTTC
J: TRBJ2-2; V: TRBV6-5; size: NA; D: NA; CDR3: CASSPITGELFF; DNA: TGTGCCAGCAGCCCCATTACCGGGGAGCTGTTTTTT
J: TRBJ1-3; V: TRBV9; size: NA; D: NA; CDR3: CASSVGDPGNTIYF; DNA: TGTGCCAGCAGCGTAGGGGATCCTGGAAACACCATATATTTT
J: TRBJ1-3; V: TRBV10-2; size: few; D: NA; CDR3: CASSEGGGTIYF; DNA: TGCGCCAGCAGTGAAGGAGGGGGCACCATATATTTT
J: TRBJ2-7; V: TRBV12-5; size: NA; D: NA; CDR3: CASGLSNSPYEQYF; DNA: TGTGCTAGTGGTTTGTCTAACAGTCCCTACGAGCAGTACTTC
J: TRBJ2-3; V: TRBV6-1; size: many; D: TRBD1; CDR3: CASRIQGAGDTQYF; DNA: TGTGCCAGCAGGATACAGGGGGCAGGCGATACGCAGTATTTT
J: TRBJ2-2; V: TRBV7-9; size: once; D: TRBD2; CDR3: CASSWGLAGGPAPELFF; DNA: TGTGCCAGCAGCTGGGGACTAGCGGGAGGACCTGCTCCGGAGCTGTTTTTT
J: TRBJ2-1; V: TRBV19; size: NA; D: NA; CDR3: CASRVNSGAYEQFF; DNA: TGTGCCAGTAGAGTTAATTCAGGGGCCTATGAGCAGTTCTTC